This TCR beta chain is from a study of early T cells in non-severe SARS-CoV-2 infection. Study as a whole: Alpha and beta chains were unpaired, from unsorted whole-blood bulk RNA.

This clonotype was counted only a few times. As yet, its antigen is unknown. Between the trimmed V and J ends, which lost 10 bases and 8 bases, there was a span of 12 bases. CDR3 length: 11 residues. Looked up from germline, CDR1 is SNHLY and CDR2 is FYNNEI. Broader study findings: The VDJdb matching leaned toward anti-spike CD8 responses and overlooked private and CD4 specificities.

TCRdb ran MiXCR on the 5' RACE reads and lists one entry per CDR3 protein. This sample has roughly 86,000 distinct CDR3 sequences; roughly 14% occur once, and the top ten carry 0.5% to 0.75%. The source material was whole blood. The clonotype originates from an adult who was a healthcare worker with PCR-confirmed SARS-CoV-2 infection or an uninfected control (not recorded which). The chain is built from TRBV2 and TRBJ2-1; perhaps TRBD1 as D (6 bases). The CDR3 nucleotides read TGTGCCACCCAACAGGGCGATGAGCAGTTCTTC. It encodes CATQQGDEQFF.